A selection of T cell receptor beta chains follows, all from one sample in a study of shared clonotypes between healthy human individuals. Assay: immunoSEQ multiplex PCR; the TCRdb copy retains only in-frame clones and omits some. Of about 1.5 million clones detected, approximately 98% appear once; the ten largest clones hold about 0.45%. Sequencing was done on a sample of naive CD4+ T cells sorted from blood. The receptors come from a man between 25 and 39 years old in good health. CDR3s include the opening cysteine and the closing phenylalanine or tryptophan. The order of the fields is J gene, D gene, V gene, CDR3 DNA, CDR3 protein. D genes are given only for firm matches.

TRBJ1-5,-,TRBV16,TGTGCCAGCAGCCATCCTAGCAATCAGCCCCAGCATTTT,CASSHPSNQPQHF
TRBJ2-7,-,TRBV21-1,TGTGCCACCTCCGGGGGACAGAGTGGCTACGAGCAGTACTTC,CATSGGQSGYEQYF
TRBJ2-7,TRBD1,TRBV5-1,TGCGCCAGCAGCCCGAGAGGGGGCCTTGTCAACGAGCAGTACTTC,CASSPRGGLVNEQYF
TRBJ1-5,-,TRBV2,TGTGCCAGCAGTGAAGAGGGCCAGCCCCAGCATTTT,CASSEEGQPQHF
TRBJ2-7,TRBD2,TRBV7-9,TGTGCCAGCAGCTTAAGGGGCGGGAGCGACCTCTACGAGCAGTACTTC,CASSLRGGSDLYEQYF
TRBJ2-1,TRBD2,TRBV27,TGTGCCAGCAAGCCGCTAGCGGGTAGTTACAATGAGCAGTTCTTC,CASKPLAGSYNEQFF
TRBJ2-1,-,TRBV5-1,TGCGCCAGCAGCTCCGGGGACTCTCCCTACAATGAGCAGTTCTTC,CASSSGDSPYNEQFF
TRBJ2-2,-,TRBV5-1,TGCGCCAGCATGGAGGAGCGAGTCGGGGAGCTGTTTTTT,CASMEERVGELFF
TRBJ1-5,TRBD1,TRBV18,TGTGCCAGCTCACCCGGACAGGGGGTAATGGACAATCAGCCCCAGCATTTT,CASSPGQGVMDNQPQHF
TRBJ2-5,TRBD1,TRBV7-7,TGTGCTAGCAGCCTACGGACAGGGGCTGAAGAGACCCAGTACTTC,CASSLRTGAEETQYF
TRBJ2-5,-,TRBV29-1,TGCAGCGTTGAAGATCTACAGGGAGGGAGGTACCAAGAGACCCAGTACTTC,CSVEDLQGGRYQETQYF
TRBJ1-5,-,TRBV2,TGTGCCAGCATCCAGGGGACCAATCAGCCCCAGCATTTT,CASIQGTNQPQHF
TRBJ2-7,TRBD1,TRBV6-5,TGTGCCAGCAGTCGGACAGGGGACGAGCAGTACTTC,CASSRTGDEQYF
TRBJ1-2,TRBD1,TRBV5-1,TGCGCCAGCAGCTTGGAGAGACAGGGTCCTGGCTACACCTTC,CASSLERQGPGYTF
TRBJ2-7,TRBD1,TRBV27,TGTGCCAGCAGTTACCTGGGGACAGGGGACGTCGAGCAGTACTTC,CASSYLGTGDVEQYF
TRBJ2-1,TRBD2,TRBV5-5,TGTGCCAGCAGCTTGGGCGGCGGGAGGGCATCCTACAATGAGCAGTTCTTC,CASSLGGGRASYNEQFF
TRBJ2-1,-,TRBV14,TGTGCCAGCAGCCAAACCCTGATTGGGGTCCCTTACAATGAGCAGTTCTTC,CASSQTLIGVPYNEQFF
TRBJ2-5,-,TRBV9,TGTGCCAGCAGCGTAGCAGGACAGTCCCAGACCCAGTACTTC,CASSVAGQSQTQYF
TRBJ1-4,TRBD1,TRBV19,TGTGCCAGTAGACTCCCGGGACAGCGGATTGAAAAACTGTTTTTT,CASRLPGQRIEKLFF
TRBJ2-1,TRBD2,TRBV6-5,TGTGCCAGCACTGGACTAGGTGTCAATGAGCAGTTCTTC,CASTGLGVNEQFF
TRBJ2-7,-,TRBV10-3,TGTGCCACCGGGGGCGGCCGAAGCGGGACCTACGAGCAGTACTTC,CATGGGRSGTYEQYF
TRBJ2-7,TRBD2,TRBV7-9,TGTGCCAGCAGCTCGCTGACGGGGGGTCCCTACGAGCAGTACTTC,CASSSLTGGPYEQYF
TRBJ1-1,TRBD1,TRBV18,TGTGCCAGCTTTGGACAGGGTGGCACTGAAGCTTTCTTT,CASFGQGGTEAFF
TRBJ1-1,-,TRBV15,TGTGCCACCAGCAGAGGGGAGACAGGACCCATGAACACTGAAGCTTTCTTT,CATSRGETGPMNTEAFF
TRBJ2-1,TRBD2,TRBV30,TGTGCCTGGAGTAGCGGGAATCGCTCCTACAATGAGCAGTTCTTC,CAWSSGNRSYNEQFF
TRBJ2-7,TRBD1,TRBV19,TGTGCCAGTAGTATCAGGGGACAGGCGTCCGAGCAGTACTTC,CASSIRGQASEQYF
TRBJ1-2,-,TRBV5-1,TGCGCCAGCAGCTTGGGGGCAGGGGTCAATGGCTACACCTTC,CASSLGAGVNGYTF